The present TCR beta chain was sequenced within a study of T cell responses to AZD1222 COVID-19 vaccine. After removal of 3 bases from V and 13 bases from J, the junction contained 19 bases not matched to a gene. CDR1 SQVTM and CDR2 ANQGSEA come from the germline V gene. This CDR3 spans 17 amino acids. Worth noting for this clone: The antigen is not known.

Study-wide results and caveats: Of the AZD1222 recipients, only 5 or 6 were seropositive at baseline. Reports indicate that nearly half of spike-specific TCRs are directed at unmutated variant regions. The sample set comprised mostly white British donors with more females, and clonal diversity was possibly underestimated.

Method: immunoSEQ multiplex PCR; TCRdb's copy keeps in-frame clones and lacks some. The table lists approximately 100,000 clones, around 90% of them singletons, with approximately 15% in the top ten. This clonotype was sampled from an adult in good health. The chain has TRBV29-1 and TRBJ2-1; 12 bases fit TRBD2. Sequenced here: peripheral blood, sampled on day 0 of AZD1222 vaccination. The CDR3 here is CSVEPLRLAGVQHPQFF. CDR3 bases: TGCAGCGTTGAGCCCCTTCGACTAGCGGGGGTCCAACACCCTCAGTTCTTC.